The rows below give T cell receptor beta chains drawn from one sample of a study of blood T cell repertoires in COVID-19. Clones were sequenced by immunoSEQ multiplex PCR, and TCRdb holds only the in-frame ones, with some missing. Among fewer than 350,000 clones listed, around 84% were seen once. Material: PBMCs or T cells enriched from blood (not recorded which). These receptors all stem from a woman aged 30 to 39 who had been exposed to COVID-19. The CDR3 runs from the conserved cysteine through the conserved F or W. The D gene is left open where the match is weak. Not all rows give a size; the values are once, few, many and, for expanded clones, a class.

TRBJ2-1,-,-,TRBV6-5,TGTGCCAGCAGCCACCAACAGGGCCGGGAGTTCTTC,CASSHQQGREFF
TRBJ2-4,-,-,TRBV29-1,TGCAGCGTTGCTGGGAGCCTAGCCAAAAACATTCAGTACTTC,CSVAGSLAKNIQYF
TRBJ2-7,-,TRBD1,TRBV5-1,TGCGCCAGCAGCCGGACAGGGGGTTCCTACGAGCAGTACTTC,CASSRTGGSYEQYF
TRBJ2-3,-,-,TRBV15,TGTGCCACCAGCAGACAGAGCACAGATACGCAGTATTTT,CATSRQSTDTQYF
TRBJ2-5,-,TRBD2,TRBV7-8,TGTGCCAGCAGCCGAGCGACTAGCGGGGGAGAGACCCAGTACTTC,CASSRATSGGETQYF
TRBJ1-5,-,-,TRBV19,TGTGCCAGTAGTCCACTGAGGGCAGCCCAAGATCAGCCCCAGCATTTT,CASSPLRAAQDQPQHF
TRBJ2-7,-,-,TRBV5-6,TGTGCCAGCAGCGTGGGACTTTCCTACGAGCAGTACTTC,CASSVGLSYEQYF
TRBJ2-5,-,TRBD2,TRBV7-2,TGTGCCAGCAGCTTAGAGCTAGCGGGGGGGCTCGGGACCCAGTACTTC,CASSLELAGGLGTQYF
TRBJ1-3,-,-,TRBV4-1,TGCGCCAGCAGCCAAGAGGGCGCAGGGTCTACTGGAAACACCATATATTTT,CASSQEGAGSTGNTIYF
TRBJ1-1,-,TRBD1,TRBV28,TGTGCCAGCAGTTCTACAGGGGATAGTAACACTGAAGCTTTCTTT,CASSSTGDSNTEAFF
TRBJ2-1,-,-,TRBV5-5,TGTGCCAGCAGCTTGGGTCTAGTCGGGTACAATGAGCAGTTCTTC,CASSLGLVGYNEQFF
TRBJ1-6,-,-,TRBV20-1,-,CSVGRGIVHF
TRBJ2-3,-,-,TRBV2,TGTGCCACCAGGACGGACTGGACCACAGATACGCAGTATTTT,CATRTDWTTDTQYF
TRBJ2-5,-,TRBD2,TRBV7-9,TGTGCCAGCAGCTTAGGGCGGGAGAGTGAGGAGACCCAGTACTTC,CASSLGRESEETQYF
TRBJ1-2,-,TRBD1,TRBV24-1,TGTGCCACCAGTGCCGGAGCCGGGACAGGGGCCCTCTATGGCTACACCTTC,CATSAGAGTGALYGYTF
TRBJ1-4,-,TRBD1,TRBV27,TGTGCCAGCAGTGCTTACAGGGGGCTCCATGAAAAACTGTTTTTT,CASSAYRGLHEKLFF
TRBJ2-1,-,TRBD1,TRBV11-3,TGTGCCAGCAGTCAACGCTCGACAGGGACGCCCTACAATGAGCAGTTCTTC,CASSQRSTGTPYNEQFF
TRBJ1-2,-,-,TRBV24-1,TGTGCCACCCGACAAGGGGAAGAGTATGGCTACACCTTC,CATRQGEEYGYTF
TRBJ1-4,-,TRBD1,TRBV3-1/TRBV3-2,TGTGCCAGCAGCCCTGGACAGGGGGGAAGAACTAATGAAAAACTGTTTTTT,CASSPGQGGRTNEKLFF
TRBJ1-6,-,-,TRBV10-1,TGCGCCAGCAGTGAGACAGGGCGTGATTCACCCCTCCACTTT,CASSETGRDSPLHF
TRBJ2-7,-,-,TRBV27,TGTGCCAGCAGTTTAAGAGCATATCCCTCCGAGCAGTACTTC,CASSLRAYPSEQYF
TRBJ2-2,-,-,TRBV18,TGTGCCAGCTTGATCACTAGTAACGGGGAGCTGTTTTTT,CASLITSNGELFF
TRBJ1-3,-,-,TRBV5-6,TGTGCCAGCAGCCTCTTCAGGGGCTACACTGGAAACACCATATATTTT,CASSLFRGYTGNTIYF
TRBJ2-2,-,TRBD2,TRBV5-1,TGCGCCAGCAGCCCCCGGGGGGGGAACACCGGGGAGCTGTTTTTT,CASSPRGGNTGELFF
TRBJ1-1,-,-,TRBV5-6,TGTGCCAGCAGCTATGCAGGGGTATCAATGAACACTGAAGCTTTCTTT,CASSYAGVSMNTEAFF
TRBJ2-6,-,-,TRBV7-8,TGTGCCAGCAGCCGTAACCGGGACATCATTTTACTGGCCAACGTCCTGACTTTC,CASSRNRDIILLANVLTF
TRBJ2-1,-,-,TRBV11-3,TGTGCCAGCAGCTTAGATCAGGGTGCTGCTGAGCAGTTCTTC,CASSLDQGAAEQFF
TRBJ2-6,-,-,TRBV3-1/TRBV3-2,TGTGCCAGCAGCCAGCGGGGCCTTCAAGGGGCCAACGTCCTGACTTTC,CASSQRGLQGANVLTF
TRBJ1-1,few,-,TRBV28,TGTGCCAGCAGTTTTTTCCGGGGAACTGAAGCTTTCTTT,CASSFFRGTEAFF
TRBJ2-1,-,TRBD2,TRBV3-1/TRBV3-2,TGTGCCAGCAGCCAATCAGGTAGCGGGGGGTCCAATGAGCAGTTCTTC,CASSQSGSGGSNEQFF
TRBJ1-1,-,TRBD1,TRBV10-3,TGTGCCATCAGGGACAGGGAGGTCACTGAAGCTTTCTTT,CAIRDREVTEAFF
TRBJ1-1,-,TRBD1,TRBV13,TGTGCCAGCAGCTTAGAAGGGGGCCGGGACACTGAAGCTTTCTTT,CASSLEGGRDTEAFF
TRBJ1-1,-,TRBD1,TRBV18,TGTGCCAGCTCCATTACAGGGGACACTGAAGCTTTCTTT,CASSITGDTEAFF
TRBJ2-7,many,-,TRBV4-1,TGCGCCAGCAGCCAAGATACCAACAGGCCCCAAAAAGGCGAGCAGTACTTC,CASSQDTNRPQKGEQYF
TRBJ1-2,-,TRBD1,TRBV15,TGTGCCACCAGCACCCGAGGGACAGGGGGCTACGGCTACACCTTC,CATSTRGTGGYGYTF
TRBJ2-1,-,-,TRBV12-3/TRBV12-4,TGTGCCAGCAGCTCGACCCCCAGGGCCCAGTTCTTC,CASSSTPRAQFF
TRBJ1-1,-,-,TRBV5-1,TGCGCCAGCAGCTTTGGCAGGGAGGGGACTGAAGCTTTCTTT,CASSFGREGTEAFF
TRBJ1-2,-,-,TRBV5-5,TGTGCCAGCAGCGTCCAGGGTGACTATGGCTACACCTTC,CASSVQGDYGYTF
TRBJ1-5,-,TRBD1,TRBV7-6,TGTGCCAGCAGCTTAGAACAGGGGTTTAGCAATCAGCCCCAGCATTTT,CASSLEQGFSNQPQHF
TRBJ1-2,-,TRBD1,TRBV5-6,TGTGCCAGCAGCTTGTACAACAGGGGCTATGGCTACACCTTC,CASSLYNRGYGYTF
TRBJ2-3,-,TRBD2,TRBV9,TGTGCCAGCTCTTTTAGCGGGAGATCGTGGGATACGCAGTATTTT,CASSFSGRSWDTQYF
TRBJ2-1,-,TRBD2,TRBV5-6,TGTGCCAGCAGCCCACTGACTAGCGGGGGGGGCCTTCTCTTC,CASSPLTSGGGLLF
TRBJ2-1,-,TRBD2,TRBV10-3,TGTGCCATGACTAGCGGGAGGGCAGACGGTGAGCAGTTCTTC,CAMTSGRADGEQFF
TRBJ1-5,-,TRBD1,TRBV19,TGTGCCAGTAGCCGTGGGACAGGCAATCAGCCCCAGCATTTT,CASSRGTGNQPQHF
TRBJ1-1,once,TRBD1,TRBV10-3,TGTGCCATCAGAGCGGACAGGAAAGCTTTCTTT,CAIRADRKAFF
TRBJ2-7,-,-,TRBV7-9,TGTGCCAGCGGCCACAGTATAACCTCCTACGAGCAGTACTTC,CASGHSITSYEQYF
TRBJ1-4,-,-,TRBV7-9,TGTGCCAGCAGCTTAGATACAGGAAGCAAACTGTTTTTT,CASSLDTGSKLFF
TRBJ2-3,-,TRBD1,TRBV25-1,TGTGCCGGGGGGGACAGGGGAAGAGATACGCAGTATTTT,CAGGDRGRDTQYF
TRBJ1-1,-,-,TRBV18,TGTGCCAGCTCACCCGGGGGTGAAAGAACTGAAGCTTTCTTT,CASSPGGERTEAFF
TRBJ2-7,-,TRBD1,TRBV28,TGTGCCAGCAGTCAAGGGACAGAAGTTTCCTACGAGCAGTACTTC,CASSQGTEVSYEQYF
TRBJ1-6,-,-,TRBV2,TGTGCCGGACGCTCGGGAGGACAATGGGCTTGGAATTCACCCCTCCACTTT,CAGRSGGQWAWNSPLHF
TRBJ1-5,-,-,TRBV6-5,TGTGCCAGCAGCCAGAGCGGGGGAGGCAATCAGCCCCAGCATTTT,CASSQSGGGNQPQHF
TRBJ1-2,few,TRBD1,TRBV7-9,TGTGCCAGCAGCTACAGAGTACCGGGACAGGGGAATGGCTACACCTTC,CASSYRVPGQGNGYTF
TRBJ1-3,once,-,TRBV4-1,TGCGCCAGCAGCCAAGCGGGCAGGGGCTCTGGAAACACCATATATTTT,CASSQAGRGSGNTIYF
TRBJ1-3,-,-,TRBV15,TGTGCCACCAGTTTGTCTTCTGGAAACACCATATATTTT,CATSLSSGNTIYF
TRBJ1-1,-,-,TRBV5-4,TGTGCCAGCAGCCATGGCTCACAAGTGAACACTGAAGCTTTCTTT,CASSHGSQVNTEAFF
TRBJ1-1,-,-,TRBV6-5,TGTGCCAGCAGGAACACTCAGGGGAACACTGAAGCTTTCTTT,CASRNTQGNTEAFF
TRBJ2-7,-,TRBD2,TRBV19,TGTGCCAGTAGTATTTCGCTAGCGGGGGCGGCCGAGCAGTACTTC,CASSISLAGAAEQYF